These T cell receptor beta chains were read from a single sample in a study of OX40 agonist ivuxolimab in advanced cancers. Sequenced by immunoSEQ multiplex PCR; TCRdb stores in-frame clones only, minus some. The sample includes around 95,000 clones, around 93% of them seen just once. The sequencing here drew on CD4+ or CD8+ T cells sorted from blood, taken in a trial of the OX40 agonist ivuxolimab. These receptors were taken from an adult with an advanced solid tumor such as melanoma, head and neck, liver or kidney cancer. Both conserved end residues are part of each CDR3. The D gene is left open where the match is weak. Rows give clone size only sometimes, using once, few, many, or a class for an expanded clone.

abundance	j_gene	d_gene	v_gene	CDR3nt	CDR3aa
.	TRBJ1-1	TRBD1	TRBV7-2	TGTGCCAGCAGCTTGACAGGGGTGAAAGCTTTCTTT	CASSLTGVKAFF
.	TRBJ2-7	.	TRBV6-6	TGTGCCAGCAGTTACAACAGGGTCTACGAGCAGTACTTC	CASSYNRVYEQYF
.	TRBJ1-5	.	TRBV2	TGTGCCAGCAGGGAGGCAGCCGTAGGGCCCCAGCATTTT	CASREAAVGPQHF
once	TRBJ1-2	TRBD1	TRBV5-1	TGCGCCAGCAGCTTGCCCGACAGGGTTGGGGGCTACACCTTC	CASSLPDRVGGYTF
.	TRBJ2-1	.	TRBV14	TGTGCCAGCAGCCGCAAATTTAGCTTTAACATCTACAATGAGCAGTTCTTC	CASSRKFSFNIYNEQFF
.	TRBJ1-2	.	TRBV25-1	TGTGCCAGCAGTGAAGATATTCGTGGCTACACCTTC	CASSEDIRGYTF
.	TRBJ2-7	.	TRBV6-5	TGTGCCAGCAGTTACTCGATAGCACAGGTCTCCTACGAGCAGTACTTC	CASSYSIAQVSYEQYF
.	TRBJ2-3	.	TRBV4-1	TGCGCCAGCAGCCCGCCCCGTTCCAATACGCAGTATTTT	CASSPPRSNTQYF
.	TRBJ1-5	.	TRBV28	TGTGCCAGCAGTTTTTGGGGGGGACAGCCCCAGCATTTT	CASSFWGGQPQHF
.	TRBJ2-7	.	TRBV11-1	TGTGCCAGCAGCTTAGCGAGCGGAGCGGGGCAGTACTTC	CASSLASGAGQYF
.	TRBJ2-7	TRBD2	TRBV30	TGTGCCAGACACAGCGGGACGGACTACGAGCAGTACTTC	CARHSGTDYEQYF
.	TRBJ1-6	.	TRBV5-1	TGCGCCAGCAGCGACGATAATTCACCCCTCCACTTT	CASSDDNSPLHF
.	TRBJ2-1	.	TRBV7-3	TGTGCCAGCAGCAAAGCCGGGACTCACAATGAGCAGTTCTTC	CASSKAGTHNEQFF
.	TRBJ1-1	.	TRBV6-1	TGTGCCAGCATACCCCAGGGCATCACTGAAGCTTTCTTT	CASIPQGITEAFF
once	TRBJ2-3	.	TRBV4-2	TGTGCCAGCAGCCAGGCTAGCTTGAGCACAGATACGCAGTATTTT	CASSQASLSTDTQYF
once	TRBJ2-1	.	TRBV6-5	TGTGCCAGCAGTTACTTGGGGGATCGGACGGAGCAGTTCTTC	CASSYLGDRTEQFF
.	TRBJ2-7	.	TRBV2	TGTGCCAGCAGTGAAGCGGCACGTACAACCTACGAGCAGTACTTC	CASSEAARTTYEQYF
.	TRBJ1-1	TRBD1	TRBV5-6	TGTGCCAGCAGCCCTGGGGACAGGGGGTTCGCTGAAGCTTTCTTT	CASSPGDRGFAEAFF
.	TRBJ1-2	.	TRBV28	TGTGCCAGCAGTTTATTCGTCGATCAAACTGGGGATGGCTACACCTTC	CASSLFVDQTGDGYTF
.	TRBJ1-1	.	TRBV5-1	TGCGCCAGCAGGTCTGACAGGAACACTGAAGCTTTCTTT	CASRSDRNTEAFF
.	TRBJ2-4	.	TRBV28	TGTGCCAGCAGGACGGGAGCACAGGGAGCTGGCATTCAGTACTTC	CASRTGAQGAGIQYF
.	TRBJ2-7	.	TRBV10-3	TGTGCCATCGGTCCCGGGACCTACGAGCAGTACTTC	CAIGPGTYEQYF
.	TRBJ2-3	TRBD2	TRBV2	TGTGCCAGCAGTGTCGAGCGGGAGATCACAGATACGCAGTATTTT	CASSVEREITDTQYF
.	TRBJ1-1	.	TRBV7-2	TGTGCCAGCAGCTTATCAGGGGCGAACACTGAAGCTTTCTTT	CASSLSGANTEAFF
.	TRBJ2-3	.	TRBV7-9	TGTGCCAGCAGCCCCATGTCAGATACGCAGTATTTT	CASSPMSDTQYF
.	TRBJ2-6	.	TRBV28	TGTGCCAGCAGGGCCTCCCCGGGTAGTGGGGCCAACGTCCTGACTTTC	CASRASPGSGANVLTF
.	TRBJ1-3	.	TRBV28	TGTGCCAGCAGCCGAACTACAGGGTTAGGAAACACCATATATTTT	CASSRTTGLGNTIYF
.	TRBJ2-3	.	TRBV27	TGTGCCAGCAGTTCCGTCACAGATACGCAGTATTTT	CASSSVTDTQYF
.	TRBJ1-2	.	TRBV29-1	TGCAGCGCAGACAATGGCTACACCTTC	CSADNGYTF
.	TRBJ2-7	TRBD1	TRBV5-1	TGCGCCAGCAGCTTAGGGACAGGGGCTTACGAGCAGTACTTC	CASSLGTGAYEQYF
.	TRBJ1-1	.	TRBV7-3	TGTGCCAGCAGCTCCGGGGCCAACACTGAAGCTTTCTTT	CASSSGANTEAFF
once	TRBJ1-5	.	TRBV19	TGTGCCAGTAGTACCTCCCGTAAGATCGGGGGGTATCAGCCCCAGCATTTT	CASSTSRKIGGYQPQHF
.	TRBJ2-2	.	TRBV4-2	TGTGCCAGCAGCCAAAGGGGGGCGGAGCTGTTTTTT	CASSQRGAELFF
.	TRBJ2-7	.	TRBV2	TGTGCCAGCAGACAGGGTTTACTTGCGCAGTACTTC	CASRQGLLAQYF
.	TRBJ2-1	.	TRBV7-3	TGTGCCAGCAGCCGAAGCGGATACAATGAGCAGTTCTTC	CASSRSGYNEQFF
.	TRBJ2-1	.	TRBV28	TGTGCCAGCACCTTACAAGTCCGGGACTACAATGAGCAGTTCTTC	CASTLQVRDYNEQFF
.	TRBJ2-4	TRBD1	TRBV6-6	TGTGCCAGCACCAACGGGGACAGGGGAAACATTCAGTACTTC	CASTNGDRGNIQYF
.	TRBJ1-4	.	TRBV29-1	TGCAGCGTCCGGGACAATAATGAAAAACTGTTTTTT	CSVRDNNEKLFF
.	TRBJ2-7	.	TRBV9	TGTGCCAGCAGCGTAGGGGCCTCAACCTCCTACGAGCAGTACTTC	CASSVGASTSYEQYF
.	TRBJ2-3	TRBD2	TRBV5-1	TGCGCCAGCAGCTTGGGTAGCGGGGCGTGGGATACGCAGTATTTT	CASSLGSGAWDTQYF
.	TRBJ1-5	.	TRBV7-2	TGTGCCAGCAGCTTAGAATCGGGGGACCCCAATCAGCCCCAGCATTTT	CASSLESGDPNQPQHF
.	TRBJ2-2	.	TRBV5-1	TGCGCCAGCAGCCACCCTCGTGGGGCCGATGGCCGGGAGCTGTTTTTT	CASSHPRGADGRELFF
.	TRBJ2-6	.	TRBV18	TGTGCCAGCTCACCCCAGGGCGGGACTGGGGCCAACGTCCTGACTTTC	CASSPQGGTGANVLTF
.	TRBJ2-5	TRBD1	TRBV7-2	TGTGCCAGCAGCTACAACAGGGGTGGTCGCGAGACCCAGTACTTC	CASSYNRGGRETQYF
.	TRBJ2-7	.	TRBV28	TGTGCCAGCAGTCCCTATTTGTCCCCATCTCTTCTTGGCTACGAGCAGTACTTC	CASSPYLSPSLLGYEQYF
.	TRBJ2-1	TRBD2	TRBV7-9	TGTGCCAGCAGCTTTAGCGGGAGGAATACGAATGAGCAGTTCTTC	CASSFSGRNTNEQFF
.	TRBJ2-1	TRBD2	TRBV7-2	TGTGCCAGCAGCTCTAGGAGGACTAGCGGAAGTGAGCAGTTCTTC	CASSSRRTSGSEQFF
.	TRBJ2-7	.	TRBV10-3	TGTGCCATCAGTTCAACAGGCTCCTACGAGCAGTACTTC	CAISSTGSYEQYF
.	TRBJ1-3	.	TRBV7-2	TGTGCCAGCAGCTTTTACGGGCCCCCGGGCGGAAACACCATATATTTT	CASSFYGPPGGNTIYF
once	TRBJ2-5	.	TRBV7-2	TGTGCCAGCAGCTTAGCGGCAGGGGAAAGAACCCAGTACTTC	CASSLAAGERTQYF
.	TRBJ2-7	.	TRBV18	TGTGCCAGCTCAACGAGCTGGGCGGGTCAATTCGACGAGCAGTACTTC	CASSTSWAGQFDEQYF
once	TRBJ1-1	.	TRBV19	TGTGCCAGTAGTCCGCTGGGGGGTCTAGGGAACACTGAAGCTTTCTTT	CASSPLGGLGNTEAFF
.	TRBJ2-1	.	TRBV5-1	TGCGCCAGCAGCTACGGGACCTACAATGAGCAGTTCTTC	CASSYGTYNEQFF
.	TRBJ1-5	TRBD1	TRBV6-5	TGTGCCAGCAGTTCGGGACAGGGAGGGCAGCCCCAGCATTTT	CASSSGQGGQPQHF
.	TRBJ2-1	TRBD1	TRBV4-3	TGCGCCAGCAGCCAAAAACCAGGGGGCCCCGGTGAGCAGTTCTTC	CASSQKPGGPGEQFF
.	TRBJ2-7	.	TRBV6-1	TGTGCCAGCAGAGAGCCCGGGGCTAGAGGGGAGCAGTACTTC	CASREPGARGEQYF
.	TRBJ1-5	.	TRBV21-1	.	CASSVGDGTGKDQPQHF
.	TRBJ2-7	.	TRBV5-1	TGCGCCAGCAGCTTGGCCGCTAGTTACTACGAGCAGTACTTC	CASSLAASYYEQYF
once	TRBJ1-2	.	TRBV7-2	TGTGCCAGCAGCTTAAATACCGGCCGGATTATTTTTGGCTACACCTTC	CASSLNTGRIIFGYTF